This T cell receptor (beta chain) comes out of a study of blood T cell repertoires in COVID-19. Method: immunoSEQ multiplex PCR; TCRdb's copy keeps in-frame clones and lacks some. The data hold 120,000 to 150,000 clones, with over 85% observed a single time. This receptor was obtained from a human donor in a cohort sampled during active COVID-19. The specimen was peripheral blood.

The CDR3 sequence is CASHYRKDTEAFF. In nucleotides, the CDR3 is TGTGCCAGTCACTACCGGAAGGATACTGAAGCTTTCTTT. The chain employs TRBV19 and TRBJ1-1; no firm D call. The CDR3 totals 13 residues. Trimming took off 8 bases at V and 5 bases at J, with 15 bases between the two ends. CDR1 is LNHDA and CDR2 is SQIVND in the germline V gene (reference sequence).